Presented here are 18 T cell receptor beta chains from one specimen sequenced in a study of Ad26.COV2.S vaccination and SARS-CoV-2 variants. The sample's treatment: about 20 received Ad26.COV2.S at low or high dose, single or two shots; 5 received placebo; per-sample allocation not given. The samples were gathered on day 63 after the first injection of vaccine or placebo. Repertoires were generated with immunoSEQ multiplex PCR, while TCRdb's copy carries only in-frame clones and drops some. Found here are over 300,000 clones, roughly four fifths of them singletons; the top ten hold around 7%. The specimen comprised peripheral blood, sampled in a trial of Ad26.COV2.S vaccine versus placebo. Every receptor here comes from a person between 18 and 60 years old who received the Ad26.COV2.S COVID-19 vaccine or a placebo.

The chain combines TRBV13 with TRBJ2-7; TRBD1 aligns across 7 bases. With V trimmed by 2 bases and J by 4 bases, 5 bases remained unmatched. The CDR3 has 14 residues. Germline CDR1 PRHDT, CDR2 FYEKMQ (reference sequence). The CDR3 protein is CASSLTGQTYEQYF. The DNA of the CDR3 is TGTGCCAGCAGCTTAACGGGACAGACGTACGAGCAGTACTTC.

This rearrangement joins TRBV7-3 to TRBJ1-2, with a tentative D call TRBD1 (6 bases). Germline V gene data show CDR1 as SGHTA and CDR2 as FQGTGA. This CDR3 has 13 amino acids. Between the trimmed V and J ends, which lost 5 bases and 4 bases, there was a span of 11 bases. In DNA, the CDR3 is TGTGCCAGCAGCCTCCTACAGGGCTATGGCTACACCTTC. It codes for CASSLLQGYGYTF. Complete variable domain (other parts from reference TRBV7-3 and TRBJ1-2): GAGVSQTPSNKVTEKGKYVELRCDPISGHTALYWYRQSLGQGPEFLIYFQGTGAADDSGLPNDRFFAVRPEGSVSTLKIQRTERGDSAVYLCASSLLQGYGYTFGSGTRLTVV.

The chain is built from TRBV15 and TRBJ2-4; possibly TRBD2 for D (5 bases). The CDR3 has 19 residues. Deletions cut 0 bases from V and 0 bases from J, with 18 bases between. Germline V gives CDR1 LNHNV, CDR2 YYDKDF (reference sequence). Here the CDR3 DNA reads TGTGCCACCAGCAGAGAGATGTCGGGCCTAGCCCTAGCCAAAAACATTCAGTACTTC. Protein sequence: CATSREMSGLALAKNIQYF.

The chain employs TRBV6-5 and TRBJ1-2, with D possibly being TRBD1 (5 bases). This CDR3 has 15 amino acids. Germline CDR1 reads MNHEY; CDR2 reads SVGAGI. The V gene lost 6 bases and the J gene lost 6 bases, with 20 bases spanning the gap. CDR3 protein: CASRVKGSGNHGYTF. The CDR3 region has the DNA TGTGCCAGCAGAGTGAAGGGGTCAGGGAATCATGGCTACACCTTC.

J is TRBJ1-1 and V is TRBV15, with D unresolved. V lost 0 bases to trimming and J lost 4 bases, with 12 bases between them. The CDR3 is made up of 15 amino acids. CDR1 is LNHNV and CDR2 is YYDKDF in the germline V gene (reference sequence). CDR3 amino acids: CATSREEGMGTEAFF. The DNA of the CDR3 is TGTGCCACCAGCAGAGAGGAGGGAATGGGCACTGAAGCTTTCTTT.

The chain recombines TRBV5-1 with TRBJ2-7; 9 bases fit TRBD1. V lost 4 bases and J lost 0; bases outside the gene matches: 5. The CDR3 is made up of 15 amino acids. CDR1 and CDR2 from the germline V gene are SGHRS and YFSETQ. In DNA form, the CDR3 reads TGCGCCAGCAGCCCAGGGACAGGGCCCTCCTACGAGCAGTACTTC. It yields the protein CASSPGTGPSYEQYF.

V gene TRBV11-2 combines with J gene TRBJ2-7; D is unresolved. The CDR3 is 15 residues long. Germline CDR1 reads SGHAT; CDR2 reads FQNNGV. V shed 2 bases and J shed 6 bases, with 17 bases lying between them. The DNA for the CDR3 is TGTGCCAGCAGCTTATTCGAGAGGCGCCCGGGCGAGCAGTACTTC. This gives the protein CASSLFERRPGEQYF.

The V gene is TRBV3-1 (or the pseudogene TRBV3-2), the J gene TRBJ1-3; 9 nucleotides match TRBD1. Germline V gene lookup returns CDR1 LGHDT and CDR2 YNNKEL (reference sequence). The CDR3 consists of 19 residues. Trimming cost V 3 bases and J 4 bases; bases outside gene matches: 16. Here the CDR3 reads CASSQVGSQQGAWGNTIYF. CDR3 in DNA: TGTGCCAGCAGCCAGGTGGGCTCCCAACAGGGGGCGTGGGGAAACACCATATATTTT.

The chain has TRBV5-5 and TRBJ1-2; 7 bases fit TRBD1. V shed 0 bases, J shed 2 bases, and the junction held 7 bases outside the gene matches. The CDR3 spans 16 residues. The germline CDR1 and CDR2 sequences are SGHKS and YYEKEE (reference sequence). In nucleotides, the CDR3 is TGTGCCAGCAGCTTGGTTCCGACAGGGCTCAACTATGGCTACACCTTC. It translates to CASSLVPTGLNYGYTF.

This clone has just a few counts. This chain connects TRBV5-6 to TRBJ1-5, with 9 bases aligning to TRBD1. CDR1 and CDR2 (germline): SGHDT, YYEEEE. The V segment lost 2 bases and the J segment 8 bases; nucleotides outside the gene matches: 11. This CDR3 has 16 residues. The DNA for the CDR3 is TGTGCCAGCAGCTTATTATCACAGGGGGCTGGCAAGCCCCAGCATTTT. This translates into CASSLLSQGAGKPQHF.

The CDR3, as DNA: TGCGCCAGCAGCTTGGAGGGGGGGCCGGAGACCCAGTACTTC. Its protein product is CASSLEGGPETQYF. The chain has TRBV5-1 and TRBJ2-5; D might be TRBD2 (7 bases). Trimming cost V 0 bases and J 5 bases, with 11 bases left between them. The CDR3 runs 14 residues. Germline CDR1 SGHRS, CDR2 YFSETQ.

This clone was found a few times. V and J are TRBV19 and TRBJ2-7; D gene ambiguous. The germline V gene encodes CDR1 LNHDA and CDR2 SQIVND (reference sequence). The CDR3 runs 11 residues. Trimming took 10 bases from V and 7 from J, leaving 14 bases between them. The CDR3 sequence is CATTSVSEQYF. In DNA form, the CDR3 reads TGTGCCACCACAAGTGTGAGTGAGCAGTACTTC.

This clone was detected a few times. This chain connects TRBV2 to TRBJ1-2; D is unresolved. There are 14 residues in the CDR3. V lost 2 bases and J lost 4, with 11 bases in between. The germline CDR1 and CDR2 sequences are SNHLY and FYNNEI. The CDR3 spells CASSELRAVYGYTF. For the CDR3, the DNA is TGTGCCAGCAGTGAACTTAGGGCGGTCTATGGCTACACCTTC.

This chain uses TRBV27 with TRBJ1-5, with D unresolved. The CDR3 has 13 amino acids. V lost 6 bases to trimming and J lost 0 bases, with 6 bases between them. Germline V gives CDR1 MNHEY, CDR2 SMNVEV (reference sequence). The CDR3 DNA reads TGTGCCAGCAGAGTGGATAGCAATCAGCCCCAGCATTTT. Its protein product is CASRVDSNQPQHF.

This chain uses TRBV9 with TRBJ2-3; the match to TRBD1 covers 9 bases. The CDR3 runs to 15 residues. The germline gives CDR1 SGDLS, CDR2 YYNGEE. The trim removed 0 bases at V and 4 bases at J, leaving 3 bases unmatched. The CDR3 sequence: CASSVEGQGADTQYF. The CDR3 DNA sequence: TGTGCCAGCAGCGTAGAGGGACAGGGAGCAGATACGCAGTATTTT.

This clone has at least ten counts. In DNA form, the CDR3 reads TGTGCCAGCAGCCAATGGGGGGCCAGCGGGAGCAGGTACGAGCAGTACTTC. This sequence encodes CASSQWGASGSRYEQYF. This chain connects TRBV3-1 (or the pseudogene TRBV3-2) to TRBJ2-7; the match to TRBD2 covers 8 bases. V shed 2 bases and J 4 bases; nucleotides not matched to a gene: 13. The germline CDR1 and CDR2 sequences are LGHDT and YNNKEL (reference sequence). The CDR3 covers 17 residues.

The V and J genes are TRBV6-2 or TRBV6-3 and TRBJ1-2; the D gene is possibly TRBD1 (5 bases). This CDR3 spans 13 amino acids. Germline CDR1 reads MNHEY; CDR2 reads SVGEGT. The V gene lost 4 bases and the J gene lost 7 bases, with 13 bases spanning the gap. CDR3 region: CASSWTQTSGYTF. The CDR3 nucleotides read TGTGCCAGCAGTTGGACACAAACGTCTGGCTACACCTTC.

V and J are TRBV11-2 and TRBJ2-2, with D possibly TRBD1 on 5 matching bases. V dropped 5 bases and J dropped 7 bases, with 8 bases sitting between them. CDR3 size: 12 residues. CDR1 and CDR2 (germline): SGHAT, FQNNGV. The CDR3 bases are TGTGCCAGCAGCCCCCAGGGCGGGGAGCTGTTTTTT. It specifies CASSPQGGELFF.